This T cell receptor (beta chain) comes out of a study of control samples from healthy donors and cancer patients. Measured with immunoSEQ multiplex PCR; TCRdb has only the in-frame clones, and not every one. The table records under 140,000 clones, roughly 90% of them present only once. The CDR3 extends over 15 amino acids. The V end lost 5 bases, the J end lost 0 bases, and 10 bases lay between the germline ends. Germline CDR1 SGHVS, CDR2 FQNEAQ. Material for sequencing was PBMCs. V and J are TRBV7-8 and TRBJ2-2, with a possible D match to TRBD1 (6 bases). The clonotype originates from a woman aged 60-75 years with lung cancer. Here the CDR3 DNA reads TGTGCCAGCAGCCCGTGGACAGCGAACACCGGGGAGCTGTTTTTT. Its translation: CASSPWTANTGELFF.